The 27 T cell receptor beta chains below come from one sample, sequenced in a study of regulatory T cells in long-lasting Graves disease. Building the TCR beta libraries relied on iRepertoire HTBI primers, and CDR3 regions underwent Arm-PCR. MiXCR, run by TCRdb on the multiplex PCR reads, gives a single entry per CDR3 protein. The sample has around 250,000 distinct CDR3 sequences, about 19% seen once. Time point noted: newly diagnosed GD, antithyroid drugs for less than 3 months. RNA isolated from PBMCs was used to make the TCR library. Sequenced material: peripheral blood mononuclear cells (PBMCs), taken at new diagnosis, from a patient treated with antithyroid drugs. The source is a female donor with Graves disease.

This clonotype has ten or more counts. The chain has TRBV9 and TRBJ2-5; D is tentatively TRBD1 or TRBD2 (6 bases each). V was clipped by 0 bases and J by 7 bases, with 16 bases between them. Germline-derived CDR1 and CDR2 are SGDLS and YYNGEE. The CDR3 is 15 amino acids. CDR3 sequence reads: CASSVEGGPEGTQYF. For the CDR3, the DNA is TGTGCCAGCAGCGTAGAGGGGGGTCCTGAAGGGACCCAGTACTTC.

This clonotype has just a few counts. J is TRBJ2-2 and V is TRBV5-1, with 10 bases aligning to TRBD1. This CDR3 has 14 amino acids. The ends lost 5 bases at V and 6 bases at J; junction bases unmatched: 4. Germline V CDR1 and CDR2: SGHRS, YFSETQ. The CDR3 DNA reads as TGCGCCAGCAGTAGGGACAGGGGACCCGGGGAGCTGTTTTTT. The encoded protein is CASSRDRGPGELFF.

The rearrangement uses TRBV20-1 and TRBJ2-1, with 9 bases aligning to TRBD2. Trimming took 5 bases from V and 8 from J; bases not matched to a gene: 10. This CDR3 is 14 amino acids long. Looked up from germline, CDR1 is DFQATT and CDR2 is SNEGSKA (reference sequence). CDR3 region: CSAGLAGHGHEQFF. In DNA, the CDR3 is TGCAGTGCTGGCCTAGCGGGACACGGACATGAGCAGTTCTTC.

On this clonotype: A read error is the likely source, as a far larger clone sits one nucleotide away. The rearrangement links TRBV15 to TRBJ2-4, with D possibly being TRBD1 (7 bases). Near its end, the DNA agrees better with TRBJ2-3, so the J call may be wrong. This CDR3 spans 15 amino acids. In germline, CDR1 is LNHNV, CDR2 YYDKDF (reference sequence). This chain's CDR3 is CATSTGGPEADTQYF. DNA of the CDR3: TGTGCCACCAGCACAGGGGGGCCCGAAGCAGATACGCAGTATTTT.

Concerning this clonotype: This may arise from a read error, as a much more abundant clone is one base away. The chain links TRBV20-1 to TRBJ2-7; D is possibly TRBD1 (5 bases). Germline assignment: CDR1 DFQATT and CDR2 SNEGSKA (reference sequence). This CDR3 is 13 amino acids long. In DNA form, the CDR3 reads TGCAGTGCTTTGCCGACAGCTACCTACGTGCAGTACTTC. Its protein is CSALPTATYVQYF.

This clonotype showed up just a few times. The rearrangement joins TRBV5-6 to TRBJ2-7, with 14 bases aligning to TRBD2. V was clipped by 1 base and J by 0 bases; unmatched bases: 12. The CDR3 is made up of 20 amino acids. Germline V CDR1 and CDR2: SGHDT, YYEEEE. The CDR3 DNA sequence: TGTGCCAGCAGCTTGCCCCGGACTAGCGGGGGGCTCTTATACTCCTACGAGCAGTACTTC. Its translation: CASSLPRTSGGLLYSYEQYF. Based on the CDR3 plus reference TRBV5-6 and TRBJ2-7, the full variable domain is DAGVTQSPTHLIKTRGQQVTLRCSPKSGHDTVSWYQQALGQGPQFIFQYYEEEERQRGNFPDRFSGHQFPNYSSELNVNALLLGDSALYLCASSLPRTSGGLLYSYEQYFGPGTRLTVT.

V usage is TRBV7-2 and J usage is TRBJ2-1, with 15 bases fitting TRBD2. The germline CDR1 and CDR2 sequences are SGHTA and FQGNSA. The V gene end was trimmed by 1 base and the J gene end by 6 bases; junction bases not matched to a gene: 4. CDR3 length: 17 residues. The CDR3 spells CASSLVGLAGGGNEQFF. As DNA, the CDR3 is TGTGCCAGCAGCTTAGTAGGACTAGCGGGGGGGGGCAATGAGCAGTTCTTC.

Concerning this clonotype itself: A clone one base away is much larger, so this may be a read error. This rearrangement joins TRBV6-2 or TRBV6-3 to TRBJ2-7; D may be TRBD2 (6 bases). The CDR3 consists of 16 residues. CDR1 MNHEY and CDR2 SVGEGT come from the germline V gene. V was pared by 8 bases and J by 3 bases, with 23 bases between. The CDR3 is CASATRELGTRYEQYF. The DNA for the CDR3 is TGTGCCAGCGCGACTCGGGAGTTGGGTACTCGCTACGAGCAGTACTTC.

This clonotype was detected a few times. This chain links TRBV27 with TRBJ2-2, with D possibly TRBD2 on 7 matching bases. Germline CDR1 MNHEY, CDR2 SMNVEV (reference sequence). V lost 2 bases, J lost 6 bases, and 13 bases lay in between. The CDR3 consists of 15 residues. The CDR3 is CASSLIGGGAGELFF. The CDR3 coding sequence is TGTGCCAGCAGTTTAATAGGAGGGGGGGCCGGGGAGCTGTTTTTT.

With regard to this clonotype: Being one base from a much bigger clone, this may be a read error. This chain uses TRBV5-5 with TRBJ2-7; 7 bases line up with TRBD2. V trimming: 4 bases; J trimming: 3 bases; junction bases outside the gene matches: 10. The V gene's germline CDR1 is SGHKS and CDR2 YYEKEE (reference sequence). The CDR3 spans 15 residues. CDR3 in amino acids: CASSRGVDAHYEQYF. CDR3 coding DNA: TGTGCCAGCAGCCGGGGGGTGGACGCTCACTACGAGCAGTACTTC.

This clonotype showed up many times. The CDR3 region is CASSIRDTYGYTF. DNA for the CDR3: TGTGCCAGCAGTATCCGGGACACCTATGGCTACACCTTC. The chain carries TRBV12-3 or TRBV12-4 and TRBJ1-2; weak D call: TRBD1 (6 bases). The CDR3 sequence is 13 residues long. Trimming pared 5 bases from V and 4 bases from J, leaving 11 bases between.

This clonotype has at least ten counts. This chain uses TRBV19 with TRBJ1-4, with a possible D match to TRBD1 (5 bases). CDR1 and CDR2 from the germline V gene are LNHDA and SQIVND (reference sequence). CDR3 length: 16 amino acids. V was cut by 4 bases and J by 8 bases, with 20 bases left in between. In nucleotides, the CDR3 is TGTGCCAGTAGTAGCCTTTCCAGGGTCGCAAGGGAAAAACTGTTTTTT. Its translation is CASSSLSRVAREKLFF.

As DNA, the CDR3 is TGCAGTGCCCTTAAGGGAGCTAGCGGGGGGATAAATGAGCAGTTCTTC. Its protein product is CSALKGASGGINEQFF. V gene TRBV20-1 combines with J gene TRBJ2-1; 11 bases line up with TRBD2. The CDR3 consists of 16 residues. Germline V gene data show CDR1 as DFQATT and CDR2 as SNEGSKA (reference sequence). V lost 6 bases to trimming and J lost 7 bases; unmatched junction nucleotides: 14.

On this clonotype itself: It differs at one base from a far larger clone, so likely a read error. V gene TRBV2 combines with J gene TRBJ2-7; a possible D gene is TRBD1 (6 bases). Germline CDR1 reads SNHLY; CDR2 reads FYNNEI. V lost 6 bases and J lost 5, with 20 bases in between. The CDR3 runs to 15 residues. CDR3: CASSLVGQGFHEQYF. DNA for the CDR3: TGTGCCAGCAGCTTAGTGGGGCAGGGGTTCCACGAGCAGTACTTC.

The gene calls are TRBV7-9 and TRBJ2-7; TRBD1 aligns across 9 bases. V gave up 1 base and J gave up 3 bases; unmatched junction bases: 7. CDR3 length equals 16 residues. The germline gives CDR1 SEHNR, CDR2 FQNEAQ (reference sequence). The CDR3 is CASSLGGTGTHYEQYF. CDR3 DNA: TGTGCCAGCAGCTTAGGTGGGACAGGGACGCACTACGAGCAGTACTTC.

This chain connects TRBV29-1 to TRBJ1-3, with D tentatively TRBD1 (5 bases). The CDR3 sequence is 15 residues long. Per the germline V gene, CDR1 is SQVTM and CDR2 is ANQGSEA. The V end lost 5 bases, the J end lost 0 bases, and 14 bases lay between the germline ends. The CDR3 here is CSVSDSGSSGNTIYF. The DNA for the CDR3 is TGCAGCGTTTCCGACAGCGGGAGCTCTGGAAACACCATATATTTT.

This clonotype was recorded many times. A read error may account for a junction end that differs from germline. This chain links TRBV5-5 with TRBJ2-3; 7 positions match TRBD2. Germline loops: CDR1 SGHKS, CDR2 YYEKEE (reference sequence). The CDR3 consists of 18 residues. The CDR3 bases are TGCGCCAGCAGCTTGGTTCGTAGCGGGTTGTCTAGCACAGATACGCAGTATTTT. It specifies CASSLVRSGLSSTDTQYF.

This clonotype was detected ten times or more. The chain joins TRBV7-2 to TRBJ1-2; 10 bases are shared with TRBD1. The CDR3 contains 15 residues. With V trimmed by 4 bases and J by 2 bases, 4 bases remained unmatched. Germline V gene lookup returns CDR1 SGHTA and CDR2 FQGNSA. In nucleotides, the CDR3 is TGTGCCAGCAGCTCCTGGACAGGGGGAAACTATGGCTACACCTTC. Translated: CASSSWTGGNYGYTF.

This clonotype was seen ten or more times. This chain joins TRBV5-1 and TRBJ1-1; D is unresolved. Looked up from germline, CDR1 is SGHRS and CDR2 is YFSETQ. The CDR3 loop spans 13 amino acids. V lost 1 base, J lost 4 bases, and 8 bases lay in between. DNA for the CDR3: TGCGCCAGCAGCTTGCTCCCGGGCACTGAAGCTTTCTTT. Amino acid sequence: CASSLLPGTEAFF.

At least ten counts were recorded for this clonotype. This chain joins TRBV6-1 and TRBJ1-6; 7 positions match TRBD1. V dropped 6 bases and J dropped 0; count of bases not matched to a gene: 8. The length of the CDR3 is 17 residues. The germline V gene has CDR1 MNHNS and CDR2 SASEGT. In nucleotides, the CDR3 is TGTGCCAGCAGGAAGGCCCGGGACAGCTCCTATAATTCACCCCTCCACTTT. This gives the protein CASRKARDSSYNSPLHF.

In its sample, this clonotype was seen many times. The chain carries TRBV7-9 and TRBJ1-2, with D unresolved. CDR1 is SEHNR and CDR2 is FQNEAQ in the germline V gene (reference sequence). The CDR3 is 13 residues long. Trimming stripped 5 bases from V and 2 bases from J, with 9 bases between. In DNA, the CDR3 is TGTGCCAGCAGCCCCACGGCCAACTATGGCTACACCTTC. Amino acids: CASSPTANYGYTF.

This clonotype was picked up many times. This chain joins TRBV6-1 and TRBJ2-1; no reliable D call. The V gene's germline CDR1 is MNHNS and CDR2 SASEGT. The V gene lost 7 bases and the J gene lost 3 bases, with 10 bases spanning the gap. This CDR3 is built from 13 residues. CDR3 bases: TGTGCCAGCACGATCCGGGTCTACAATGAGCAGTTCTTC. This encodes CASTIRVYNEQFF.

This clonotype occurred many times. The chain has TRBV7-2 and TRBJ1-2, with 7 bases matching TRBD1. Per the germline V gene, CDR1 is SGHTA and CDR2 is FQGNSA. The CDR3 contains 19 residues. The junction had 16 bases not matched to a gene; V was cut back by 1 base and J by 2 bases. CDR3 loop: CASSLGPFTRQGRNYGYTF. CDR3 bases: TGTGCCAGCAGCTTAGGCCCCTTCACCCGACAGGGAAGGAACTATGGCTACACCTTC.

The V call is TRBV12-3 or TRBV12-4, the J call TRBJ1-6, with D possibly matching TRBD1 (5 bases). The CDR3 runs to 16 residues. Between the trimmed V and J ends, which lost 6 bases and 0 bases, there was a span of 12 bases. The CDR3 DNA reads as TGTGCCAGCAGACAGGCGGGGAGCTCCTATAATTCACCCCTCCACTTT. Translation: CASRQAGSSYNSPLHF.

At least ten counts were recorded for this clonotype. This rearrangement joins TRBV27 to TRBJ1-2; TRBD1 aligns across 7 bases. The CDR3 totals 14 residues. Per the germline V gene, CDR1 is MNHEY and CDR2 is SMNVEV (reference sequence). V shed 2 bases, J shed 2 bases, and the junction held 2 bases outside the gene matches. For the CDR3, the DNA is TGTGCCAGCAGTTTAATACAGGGGAACTATGGCTACACCTTC. Translation: CASSLIQGNYGYTF.

The chain uses TRBV7-2 and TRBJ2-7, with 11 bases matching TRBD2. Germline V gives CDR1 SGHTA, CDR2 FQGNSA. The V and J ends lost 5 bases and 4 bases, in that order; junction bases with no gene match: 4. This CDR3 is 14 amino acids long. The CDR3 loop is CASSGTSGIYEQYF. The DNA for the CDR3 is TGTGCCAGCAGCGGGACTAGCGGAATATACGAGCAGTACTTC.

At least ten counts were recorded for this clonotype. Here the CDR3 DNA reads TGTGCCAGCAGTTACCCCCGGGGAGGCAAAGAGACCCAGTACTTC. Translated, it gives CASSYPRGGKETQYF. The rearrangement links TRBV6-7 to TRBJ2-5; possibly TRBD2 for D (6 bases). TRBV6-7 is an ORF, with its function uncertain. The V end lost 2 bases, the J end lost 3 bases, and 13 bases lay between the germline ends. The length of the CDR3 is 15 residues.